This is a list of T cell receptor beta chains from one sample in a study of T cells in Graves' hyperthyroidism and ophthalmopathy. TCRdb redid the calling of the multiplex PCR reads with MiXCR, one entry per CDR3 protein. The data show a few hundred thousand distinct CDR3 sequences, 16% seen once. Material: blood. These receptors came from a middle-aged woman with Graves' ophthalmopathy. Each CDR3 is given with its conserved first and last residue. A D gene is named only where the DNA matches it firmly. The listing skips clone size in some rows; elsewhere it reads once, few, many or a size class.

J	V	size	D	CDR3	DNA
TRBJ1-2	TRBV6-1	many	.	CASSTGQTDNYGYTF	TGTGCCAGCAGCACCGGACAGACCGATAACTATGGCTACACCTTC
TRBJ1-4	TRBV6-2/TRBV6-3	few	TRBD1	CASRSPGQGAYEKLFF	TGTGCCAGCAGGTCCCCGGGACAGGGGGCTTATGAAAAACTGTTTTTT
TRBJ2-3	TRBV4-1	few	TRBD2	CASSPARTSGRTDTQYF	TGCGCCAGCAGCCCTGCCCGGACTAGCGGACGCACAGATACGCAGTATTTT
TRBJ2-1	TRBV7-9	few	TRBD2	CASSSGRLAGTSGSVEQFF	TGTGCCAGCAGCTCCGGACGGCTCGCCGGGACTAGCGGGAGCGTTGAGCAGTTCTTC
TRBJ1-6	TRBV6-6	many	TRBD1	CASSYGTVLNSPLHF	TGTGCCAGCAGTTACGGGACAGTCCTCAATTCACCCCTCCACTTT
TRBJ2-1	TRBV20-1	many	.	CSARDLLSGRYNEQFF	TGCAGTGCTAGAGATTTGTTATCCGGCAGATACAATGAGCAGTTCTTC
TRBJ2-2	TRBV6-1	few	.	CASLRGLNTGELFF	TGTGCCAGCCTGCGGGGCCTGAACACCGGGGAGCTGTTTTTT
TRBJ1-2	TRBV12-3/TRBV12-4	.	.	CASSSSGVLGTYTF	TGTGCCAGCAGTTCGTCAGGGGTCCTCGGGACCTACACCTTC
TRBJ1-4	TRBV15	few	TRBD1	CATSADRAFEKLFF	TGTGCCACCAGCGCGGACAGGGCTTTTGAAAAACTGTTTTTT
TRBJ1-2	TRBV20-1	few	.	CSASSGQSERRYTF	TGCAGTGCTAGCTCGGGACAATCAGAAAGGAGATACACCTTC
TRBJ2-7	TRBV10-3	.	TRBD1	CAIRGTGDHEQYF	TGTGCCATCCGTGGGACAGGGGACCACGAGCAGTACTTC
TRBJ2-7	TRBV11-2	many	.	CASSVIATYEQYF	TGTGCCAGCAGCGTGATAGCCACCTACGAGCAGTACTTC
TRBJ2-3	TRBV24-1	.	TRBD2	CATSETSGNTDTQYF	TGTGCCACAAGTGAGACTAGCGGCAACACAGATACGCAGTATTTT
TRBJ2-1	TRBV18	.	.	CASSPPERNEQFF	TGTGCCAGCTCACCACCGGAGCGGAATGAGCAGTTCTTC
TRBJ2-1	TRBV19	few	.	CASSDRGNNEQFF	TGTGCCAGTAGCGATAGGGGCAACAATGAGCAGTTCTTC
TRBJ2-6	TRBV27	few	.	CATSPHGGGANVLTF	TGTGCCACCAGCCCCCACGGAGGTGGGGCCAACGTCCTGACTTTC
TRBJ2-1	TRBV2	many	TRBD2	CASIRGLAGQYNEQFF	TGTGCCAGCATAAGGGGACTAGCGGGACAATACAATGAGCAGTTCTTC
TRBJ2-5	TRBV6-1	.	TRBD2	CASGGLAETQYF	TGTGCCAGCGGGGGACTAGCGGAGACCCAGTACTTC
TRBJ2-7	TRBV11-2	many	.	CASSLVSYEQYF	TGTGCCAGCAGCTTGGTCTCCTACGAGCAGTACTTC
TRBJ2-3	TRBV5-1	.	TRBD1	CASSSTGASGTDTQYF	TGCGCCAGCAGCTCGACAGGGGCCTCTGGCACAGATACGCAGTATTTT
TRBJ1-1	TRBV19	.	.	CASSINMGLSEAFF	TGTGCCAGTAGTATAAACATGGGGCTTTCTGAAGCTTTCTTT
TRBJ2-5	TRBV6-5	few	TRBD2	CASRSAPSSGQYF	TGTGCCAGCAGATCCGCTCCTTCTAGCGGCCAGTACTTC
TRBJ1-4	TRBV3-1	many	.	CASSQVWATNEKLFF	TGTGCCAGCAGCCAAGTGTGGGCAACTAATGAAAAACTGTTTTTT
TRBJ1-4	TRBV4-1	.	TRBD1	CASSQNPGQGKEKLFF	TGCGCCAGCAGCCAAAACCCGGGACAGGGGAAAGAAAAACTGTTTTTT
TRBJ2-5	TRBV6-1	few	TRBD1	CASSEGTGVAQYF	TGTGCCAGCAGTGAAGGGACAGGGGTTGCCCAGTACTTC
TRBJ1-4	TRBV15	.	.	CATSRDMPEEGEKLFF	TGTGCCACCAGCAGAGATATGCCGGAGGAGGGTGAAAAACTGTTTTTT
TRBJ2-7	TRBV28	many	.	CASSLPGATSYEQYF	TGTGCCAGCAGTTTACCTGGGGCTACCTCCTACGAGCAGTACTTC
TRBJ2-2	TRBV5-1	.	.	CASSPTGAGELFF	TGCGCCAGCAGCCCAACAGGCGCCGGGGAGCTGTTTTTT
TRBJ2-5	TRBV2	.	.	CASGGGRGSFETQYF	TGTGCCAGCGGGGGGGGCAGGGGATCGTTTGAGACCCAGTACTTC
TRBJ2-4	TRBV6-2/TRBV6-3	.	.	CASSTTKNIQYF	TGTGCCAGCAGTACCACCAAAAACATTCAGTACTTC
TRBJ2-5	TRBV28	few	TRBD1	CASSFQQGKETQYF	TGTGCCAGCAGTTTTCAACAGGGGAAAGAGACCCAGTACTTC
TRBJ1-1	TRBV20-1	.	.	CSVKGGGAEAFF	TGCAGTGTAAAGGGAGGGGGTGCTGAAGCTTTCTTT
TRBJ2-7	TRBV6-1	few	.	CASSLRGGSSYEQYF	TGTGCCAGCAGCTTAAGGGGGGGGTCATCCTACGAGCAGTACTTC
TRBJ1-1	TRBV5-1	few	TRBD1	CASSLVGGGEAFF	TGCGCCAGCAGCTTGGTAGGGGGCGGAGAAGCTTTCTTT
TRBJ2-2	TRBV10-3	few	TRBD1	CAISEGDRVVGELFF	TGTGCCATCAGTGAGGGGGACAGGGTCGTCGGGGAGCTGTTTTTT
TRBJ2-1	TRBV10-3	many	TRBD1	CAISPGQGAYNEQFF	TGTGCCATCAGTCCGGGACAGGGGGCATACAATGAGCAGTTCTTC
TRBJ1-1	TRBV28	many	TRBD1	CASSFSLYRGHTEAFF	TGTGCCAGCAGTTTCTCTCTGTACAGGGGGCACACTGAAGCTTTCTTT
TRBJ1-1	TRBV2	many	.	CASRTVGWNTEAFF	TGTGCCAGCCGAACCGTTGGATGGAACACTGAAGCTTTCTTT
TRBJ2-1	TRBV19	few	.	CASSITPIAASYNEQFF	TGTGCCAGTAGTATAACCCCCATAGCGGCCTCCTACAATGAGCAGTTCTTC
TRBJ2-1	TRBV9	few	.	CASSVGGRTYNEQFF	TGTGCCAGCAGCGTAGGGGGACGGACCTACAATGAGCAGTTCTTC
TRBJ1-3	TRBV7-9	.	TRBD1	CASSQTGTGVAGNTIYF	TGTGCCAGCAGCCAAACCGGGACAGGGGTGGCTGGAAACACCATATATTTT
TRBJ2-2	TRBV2	many	TRBD2	CASSGTSGHTGELFF	TGTGCCAGCAGTGGGACTAGCGGTCACACCGGGGAGCTGTTTTTT
TRBJ1-4	TRBV28	.	.	CASRTVTNEKLFF	TGTGCCAGCAGGACAGTAACTAATGAAAAACTGTTTTTT
TRBJ1-1	TRBV12-3/TRBV12-4	.	.	CASSWRAGSTGTEAFF	TGTGCCAGCAGTTGGAGGGCGGGCAGTACTGGCACTGAAGCTTTCTTT
TRBJ2-2	TRBV6-1	.	.	CASSDGVTGELSF	TGTGCCAGCAGTGATGGAGTCACCGGGGAGCTGTCTTTT
TRBJ1-1	TRBV6-1	many	.	CASSDLGGLGTEAFF	TGTGCCAGCAGTGATCTTGGGGGATTGGGCACTGAAGCTTTCTTT
TRBJ2-5	TRBV20-1	few	TRBD2	CSARNALAGDQETQYF	TGCAGTGCTAGAAATGCGCTAGCGGGGGACCAAGAGACCCAGTACTTC
TRBJ1-2	TRBV2	many	.	CASTSQLGGYTF	TGTGCCAGCACCAGTCAGCTGGGTGGCTACACCTTC
TRBJ2-2	TRBV27	.	.	CASRQRRMNTGELFF	TGTGCCAGCAGGCAGAGGAGGATGAACACCGGGGAGCTGTTTTTT
TRBJ2-3	TRBV7-9	many	TRBD2	CASSRTSGTRASTDTQYF	TGTGCCAGCAGCCGAACAAGCGGGACCCGTGCTAGCACAGATACGCAGTATTTT
TRBJ1-3	TRBV12-3/TRBV12-4	few	.	CASSVAGSGNTIYF	TGTGCCAGCAGTGTTGCAGGGAGCGGAAACACCATATATTTT
TRBJ1-5	TRBV19	.	.	CASSIGYGNNQPQHF	TGTGCCAGTAGTATTGGGTACGGGAACAATCAGCCCCAGCATTTT
TRBJ2-7	TRBV5-1	.	.	CAGSLLAGAYEQYF	TGCGCCGGCAGCTTGCTCGCAGGAGCCTACGAGCAGTACTTC
TRBJ1-6	TRBV27	many	.	CASSLHATHRNSPLHF	TGTGCCAGCAGTTTACACGCCACTCACAGGAATTCACCCCTCCACTTT
TRBJ1-1	TRBV10-3	.	.	CATSQGSEGEAFF	TGTGCCACCTCACAGGGCTCTGAGGGTGAAGCTTTCTTT